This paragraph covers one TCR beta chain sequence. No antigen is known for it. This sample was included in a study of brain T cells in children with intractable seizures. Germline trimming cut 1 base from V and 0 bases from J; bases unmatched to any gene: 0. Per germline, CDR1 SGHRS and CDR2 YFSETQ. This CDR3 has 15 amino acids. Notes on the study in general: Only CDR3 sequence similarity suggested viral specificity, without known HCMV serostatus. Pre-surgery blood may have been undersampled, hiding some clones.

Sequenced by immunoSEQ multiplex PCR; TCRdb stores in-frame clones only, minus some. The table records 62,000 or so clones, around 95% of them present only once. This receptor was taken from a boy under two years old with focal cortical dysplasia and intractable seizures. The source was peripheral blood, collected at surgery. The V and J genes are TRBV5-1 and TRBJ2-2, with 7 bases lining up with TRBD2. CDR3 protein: CASSLTSANTGELFF. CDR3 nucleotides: TGCGCCAGCAGCTTGACTAGCGCGAACACCGGGGAGCTGTTTTTT.